This T cell receptor (beta chain) was captured by sequencing in a study of OX40 agonist ivuxolimab in advanced cancers. Assay used: immunoSEQ multiplex PCR; TCRdb lists only in-frame clones, some missing. The table has around 57,000 clones, more than 80% seen once. People who had autoimmune disease history or systemic immunosuppression were excluded. In germline, CDR1 is MDHEN, CDR2 SYDVKM. With V trimmed by 5 bases and J by 6 bases, 11 bases remained unmatched. This CDR3 region has 16 residues. Material: CD4+ or CD8+ T cells sorted from blood, obtained in a trial of the OX40 agonist ivuxolimab. This receptor was obtained from an adult with an advanced solid tumor such as melanoma, head and neck, liver or kidney cancer. The chain couples TRBV28 to TRBJ2-1; TRBD2 agrees at 9 bases. The CDR3 spells CASSPAGGGLVNEQFF. For the CDR3, the DNA is TGTGCCAGCAGTCCCGCGGGAGGGGGGTTAGTCAATGAGCAGTTCTTC.